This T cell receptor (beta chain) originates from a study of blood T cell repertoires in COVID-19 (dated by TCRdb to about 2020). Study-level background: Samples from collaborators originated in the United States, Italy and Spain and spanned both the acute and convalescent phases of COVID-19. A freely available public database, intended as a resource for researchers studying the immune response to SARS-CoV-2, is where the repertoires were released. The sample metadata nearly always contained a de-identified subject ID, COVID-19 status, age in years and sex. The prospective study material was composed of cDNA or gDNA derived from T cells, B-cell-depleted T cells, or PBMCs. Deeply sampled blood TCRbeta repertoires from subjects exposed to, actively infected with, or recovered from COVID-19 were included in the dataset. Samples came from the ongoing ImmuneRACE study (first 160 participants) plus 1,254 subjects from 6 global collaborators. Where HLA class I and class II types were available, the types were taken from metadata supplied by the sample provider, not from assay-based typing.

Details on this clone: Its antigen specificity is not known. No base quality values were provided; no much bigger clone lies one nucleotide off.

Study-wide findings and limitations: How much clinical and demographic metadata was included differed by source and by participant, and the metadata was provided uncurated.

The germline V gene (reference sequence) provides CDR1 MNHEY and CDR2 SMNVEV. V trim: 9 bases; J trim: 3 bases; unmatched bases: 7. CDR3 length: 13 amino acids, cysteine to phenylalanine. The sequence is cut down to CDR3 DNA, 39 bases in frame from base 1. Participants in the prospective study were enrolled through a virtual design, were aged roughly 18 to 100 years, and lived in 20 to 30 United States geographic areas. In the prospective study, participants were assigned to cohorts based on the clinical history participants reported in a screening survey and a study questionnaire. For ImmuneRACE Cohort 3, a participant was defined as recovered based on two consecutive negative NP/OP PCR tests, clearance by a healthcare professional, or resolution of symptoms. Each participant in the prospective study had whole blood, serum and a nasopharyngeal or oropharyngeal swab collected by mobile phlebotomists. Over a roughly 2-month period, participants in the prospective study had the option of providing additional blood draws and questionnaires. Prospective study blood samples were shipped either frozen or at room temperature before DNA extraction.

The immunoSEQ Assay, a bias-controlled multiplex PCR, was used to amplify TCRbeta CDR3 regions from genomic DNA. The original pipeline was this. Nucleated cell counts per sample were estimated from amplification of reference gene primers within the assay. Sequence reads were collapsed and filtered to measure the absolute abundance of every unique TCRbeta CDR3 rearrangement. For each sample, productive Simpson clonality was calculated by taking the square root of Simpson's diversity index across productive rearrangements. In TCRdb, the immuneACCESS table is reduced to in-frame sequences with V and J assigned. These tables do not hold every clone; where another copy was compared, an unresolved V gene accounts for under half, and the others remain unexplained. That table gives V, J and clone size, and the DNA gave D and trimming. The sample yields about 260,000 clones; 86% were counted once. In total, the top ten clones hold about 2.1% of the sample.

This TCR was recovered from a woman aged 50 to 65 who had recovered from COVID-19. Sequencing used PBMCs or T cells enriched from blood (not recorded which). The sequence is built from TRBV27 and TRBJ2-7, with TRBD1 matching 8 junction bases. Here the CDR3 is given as CASRRTGSYEQYF. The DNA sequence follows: TGTGCCAGTCGCCGGACAGGGAGCTACGAGCAGTACTTC.